What follows are 17 T cell receptor beta chains derived from one specimen sequenced in a study of blood T cell repertoires in COVID-19. Data came from immunoSEQ multiplex PCR; TCRdb stores just in-frame clones and leaves some out. The data hold about 140,000 clones, with over 60% observed a single time. Sequencing input: peripheral blood. Every receptor here comes from a man aged 50 or older with acute or convalescent COVID-19.

The rearrangement joins TRBV6-1 to TRBJ2-3; the match to TRBD2 covers 14 bases. The V segment lost 2 bases and the J segment 4 bases; nucleotides outside the gene matches: 5. CDR3 length equals 17 residues. Germline values: CDR1 MNHNS, CDR2 SASEGT. This chain's CDR3 is CASSEWGTSGGADTQYF. The CDR3 DNA sequence: TGTGCCAGCAGTGAATGGGGGACTAGCGGGGGAGCAGATACGCAGTATTTT.

The chain joins TRBV19 to TRBJ2-3; 9 nucleotides align to TRBD2. Germline-derived CDR1 and CDR2 are LNHDA and SQIVND (reference sequence). CDR3 length: 16 residues. The ends lost 6 bases at V and 4 bases at J; junction bases unmatched: 11. The CDR3 loop is CASRAQLAGYADTQYF. CDR3 coding DNA: TGTGCCAGTAGGGCCCAGCTAGCGGGGTATGCAGATACGCAGTATTTT.

The chain carries TRBV7-9 and TRBJ1-2; 7 bases line up with TRBD1. After removal of 5 bases from V and 2 bases from J, the junction contained 2 bases not matched to a gene. CDR1 SEHNR and CDR2 FQNEAQ come from the germline V gene (reference sequence). The CDR3 runs to 13 residues. CDR3 sequence: CASSRDSNYGYTF. The CDR3 bases are TGTGCCAGCAGCCGGGACAGCAACTATGGCTACACCTTC.

J is TRBJ1-1 and V is TRBV5-1; D is unresolved. Germline lookup yields CDR1 SGHRS and CDR2 YFSETQ. Trimming pared 5 bases from V and 4 bases from J, leaving 15 bases between. The CDR3 spans 14 residues. CDR3 nucleotides: TGCGCCAGCAGGGAGTATTTACGGGGCACTGAAGCTTTCTTT. The encoded protein is CASREYLRGTEAFF.

The chain recombines TRBV5-5 with TRBJ2-3; TRBD1 agrees at 9 bases. The CDR3 extends over 15 amino acids. Trimming took 2 bases from V and 4 from J; bases not matched to a gene: 5. The germline V gene encodes CDR1 SGHKS and CDR2 YYEKEE (reference sequence). The CDR3 nucleotides are TGTGCCAGCAGCTTCGGACAGGGGAGCGCAGATACGCAGTATTTT. This translates into CASSFGQGSADTQYF.

This clone was seen a handful of times. CDR3 sequence: CAIQAVGSYEQYF. The CDR3 nucleotides read TGTGCCATTCAAGCGGTAGGGTCCTACGAGCAGTACTTC. The chain employs TRBV12-3 or TRBV12-4 and TRBJ2-7; perhaps TRBD2 as D (5 bases). The V gene lost 10 bases and the J gene lost 1 base, with 14 bases spanning the gap. The CDR3 has 13 residues.

This chain uses TRBV10-2 with TRBJ2-3, with 8 bases matching TRBD1. Germline CDR1 and CDR2: WSHSY and SAAADI. The J segment lost 1 base and the V segment lost 5 bases, leaving 5 bases of the junction unmatched. This CDR3 contains 15 residues. CDR3 sequence: CASSMDRARTDTQYF. The CDR3, as DNA: TGCGCCAGCAGTATGGACAGGGCCCGCACAGATACGCAGTATTTT.

This chain uses TRBV3-1 (or the pseudogene TRBV3-2) with TRBJ1-2; the D is unclear. Germline CDR1 reads LGHDT; CDR2 reads YNNKEL (reference sequence). The CDR3 has 17 amino acids. V lost 1 base, J lost 4 bases, and 19 bases lay in between. CDR3 nucleotide sequence: TGTGCCAGCAGCCAAGCGACCCCTCGGACCGGGAGCTATGGCTACACCTTC. Protein product: CASSQATPRTGSYGYTF.

In this sample, this clone turned up once. The rearrangement links TRBV2 to TRBJ2-3, with TRBD1 as a possible D gene (5 bases). The V gene lost 6 bases and the J gene lost 0 bases, with 10 bases spanning the gap. CDR1 and CDR2 (germline): SNHLY, FYNNEI. The CDR3 loop spans 14 amino acids. This CDR3 reads CASRSRESTDTQYF. The CDR3 DNA follows: TGTGCCAGCAGGAGCAGGGAAAGCACAGATACGCAGTATTTT.

The chain employs TRBV11-3 and TRBJ2-3; D not resolved. The CDR3 consists of 13 residues. V gave up 2 bases and J gave up 5 bases, with 8 bases separating them. From germline, CDR1 is SGHNT and CDR2 YENEEA. The CDR3 is CASSLYPGDTQYF. The CDR3 nucleotides read TGTGCCAGCAGCTTATATCCGGGAGATACGCAGTATTTT.

This clone has only a few counts. The chain links TRBV19 to TRBJ1-3, with 7 bases identical to TRBD1. The germline V gene encodes CDR1 LNHDA and CDR2 SQIVND (reference sequence). The CDR3 totals 16 residues. J lost 0 bases, V lost 4 bases, and 6 bases had no gene match. The CDR3 nucleotides are TGTGCCAGTAGTACTCGAGGGGGCGCCTCTGGAAACACCATATATTTT. Translated, it gives CASSTRGGASGNTIYF.

The V call is TRBV5-1, the J call TRBJ2-3; 8 bases map to TRBD2. Unmatched junction bases numbered 12, after V lost 4 bases and J lost 5 bases. Looked up from germline, CDR1 is SGHRS and CDR2 is YFSETQ. The CDR3 totals 16 residues. The CDR3 coding sequence is TGCGCCAGCAGCCCGGGACTAGTGGGGTTCCAAGATACGCAGTATTTT. Protein: CASSPGLVGFQDTQYF.

The chain links TRBV4-2 to TRBJ1-2; tentatively, D is TRBD1 (6 bases). CDR1 and CDR2 from the germline V gene are LGHNA and YNFKEQ. The CDR3 is 15 amino acids. The V end lost 3 bases, the J end lost 2 bases, and 13 bases lay between the germline ends. DNA for the CDR3: TGTGCCAGCAGCCACGCGGGGGCAGAGAACTATGGCTACACCTTC. The encoded protein is CASSHAGAENYGYTF.

With regard to this clone: At the DNA level, this CDR3 is encoded by other sequences in the same sample as well. The J gene is TRBJ1-5, the V gene TRBV2; TRBD1 might be the D (6 bases). CDR3 length: 13 amino acids. Germline CDR1 reads SNHLY; CDR2 reads FYNNEI. V dropped 3 bases and J dropped 7 bases, with 10 bases sitting between them. The CDR3 sequence: CASSDGGGQPQHF. In DNA, the CDR3 is TGTGCCAGCAGTGATGGGGGCGGACAGCCCCAGCATTTT.

In this sample, this clone turned up many times. The chain is built from TRBV4-1 and TRBJ2-7; TRBD1 agrees at 7 bases. Looked up from germline, CDR1 is MGHRA and CDR2 is YSYEKL. After removal of 2 bases from V and 2 bases from J, the junction contained 12 bases not matched to a gene. CDR3 length: 17 residues. CDR3 DNA sequence: TGCGCCAGCAGCCAAATAACAGACAGGGAGTGGACCTACGAGCAGTACGTC. Encoded protein: CASSQITDREWTYEQYV.

The chain has TRBV28 and TRBJ1-1; D uncertain. Germline CDR1 MDHEN, CDR2 SYDVKM. V lost 8 bases and J lost 4, with 11 bases in between. This CDR3 has 12 amino acids. The CDR3 sequence is CASGIAITEAFF. Written as DNA, the CDR3 is TGTGCCAGCGGCATCGCCATCACTGAAGCTTTCTTT.

The rearrangement joins TRBV11-3 to TRBJ2-7; 10 positions match TRBD1. This CDR3 has 15 amino acids. Trimming took 5 bases from V and 6 from J; bases not matched to a gene: 10. Germline V gene data show CDR1 as SGHNT and CDR2 as YENEEA. CDR3 protein: CASSAWTGGTCEQYV. The DNA of the CDR3 is TGTGCCAGCAGCGCCTGGACAGGGGGGACGTGCGAGCAGTACGTC.